The present TCR beta chain was sequenced within a study of early T cells in non-severe SARS-CoV-2 infection. TCRdb redid the calling of the 5' RACE reads with MiXCR, one entry per CDR3 protein. The sample records more than 85,000 distinct CDR3 sequences, roughly 15% being singletons. The germline V gene encodes CDR1 MDHEN and CDR2 SYDVKM. V trimming: 6 bases; J trimming: 8 bases; junction bases outside the gene matches: 9. This CDR3 has 14 residues. This clonotype occurred many times. Sequenced material: whole blood. The V gene is TRBV28, the J gene TRBJ1-4; 7 nucleotides agree with TRBD1. The sequence came from an adult who was a healthcare worker with PCR-confirmed SARS-CoV-2 infection or an uninfected control (not recorded which). CDR3 protein: CASSHDREREKLFF. Here the CDR3 DNA reads TGTGCCAGCAGCCACGACAGGGAACGGGAAAAACTGTTTTTT.